Listed below are T cell receptor beta chains from one sample, sequenced in a study of blood T cells in healthy people across ages. TCRdb re-analysed the 5' RACE reads in MiXCR, keeping a single row per CDR3 protein. The sample consists of 650,000 to 1,000,000 distinct CDR3 sequences, roughly 40% of them appearing once. The specimen sequenced was blood. These receptors were collected from a man aged 18 to 29 in good health. Both conserved end residues are part of each CDR3. The D gene is left open where the match is weak. Size is omitted from some rows. Given values are once, few, many or a class for expanded clones.

>TRBJ1-2|few|TRBV4-1|-
CASSLGEEDGYTF
TGCGCCAGCAGCCTGGGGGAGGAGGATGGCTACACCTTC
>TRBJ2-3|-|TRBV6-5|-
CATTPDNRVGGQYF
TGTGCCACCACCCCGGACAATCGGGTCGGGGGGCAGTATTTT
>TRBJ1-2|many|TRBV12-3/TRBV12-4|-
CAVTSNYGYTF
TGTGCCGTTACCTCTAACTATGGCTACACCTTC
>TRBJ1-2|few|TRBV29-1|TRBD1
CSVVGTGSSLGDGYTF
TGCAGCGTTGTAGGGACAGGGTCGAGCTTGGGTGATGGCTACACCTTC
>TRBJ2-3|few|TRBV19|TRBD2
CASSTTSGGLNTQYF
TGTGCCAGTAGTACCACTAGCGGGGGGCTTAATACGCAGTATTTT
>TRBJ2-5|few|TRBV19|-
CASSMMETQYF
TGTGCCAGTAGTATGATGGAGACCCAGTACTTC
>TRBJ2-5|-|TRBV14|-
CASSQETSSYTYQETQYF
TGTGCCAGCAGCCAAGAAACTAGTTCCTACACGTACCAAGAGACCCAGTACTTC
>TRBJ1-3|once|TRBV14|-
CASSQAGTPRGNTIYF
TGTGCCAGCAGCCAAGCGGGGACGCCTCGAGGAAACACCATATATTTT
>TRBJ2-7|few|TRBV4-2|-
CASSQDRGTSYEQYF
TGTGCCAGCAGCCAAGACAGGGGAACTTCCTACGAGCAGTACTTC
>TRBJ1-1|-|TRBV20-1|-
CSAPTGTGGAFF
TGCAGTGCGCCGACAGGCACCGGCGGGGCTTTCTTT
>TRBJ1-2|few|TRBV12-3/TRBV12-4|-
CASRSGYNGGYTF
TGTGCCAGCAGATCGGGCTACAACGGGGGCTACACCTTC
>TRBJ1-1|few|TRBV6-2/TRBV6-3|-
CASSYSYTNRGTEAFF
TGTGCCAGCAGTTACTCCTATACCAATAGGGGCACTGAAGCTTTCTTT
>TRBJ1-1|few|TRBV29-1|-
CSVDRGLTEAFF
TGCAGCGTTGACAGGGGACTAACTGAAGCTTTCTTT
>TRBJ1-1|few|TRBV12-3/TRBV12-4|TRBD1
CASRLGGADTEAFF
TGTGCCAGCAGATTAGGGGGCGCGGACACTGAAGCTTTCTTT
>TRBJ1-2|-|TRBV25-1|-
CASSERGNYGYTF
TGTGCCAGCAGTGAGAGAGGGAACTATGGCTACACCTTC
>TRBJ1-5|-|TRBV7-8|TRBD1
CASSLRRDRGQPQHF
TGTGCCAGCAGCTTACGCCGGGACAGGGGTCAGCCCCAGCATTTT
>TRBJ2-5|few|TRBV20-1|TRBD2
CSASASGGETQYF
TGCAGTGCTAGTGCTAGCGGGGGTGAGACCCAGTACTTC
>TRBJ2-1|-|TRBV7-2|-
CASSRLQVTGPYNEQFF
TGTGCCAGCAGCCGACTACAGGTGACAGGCCCATACAATGAGCAGTTCTTC
>TRBJ2-5|-|TRBV3-1|TRBD1
CASTDTGVQETQYF
TGTGCCAGCACTGACACAGGGGTCCAAGAGACCCAGTACTTC
>TRBJ2-1|many|TRBV5-1|-
CASSSAGANNEQFF
TGCGCCAGCAGTTCCGCGGGGGCGAACAATGAGCAGTTCTTC
>TRBJ1-5|-|TRBV20-1|TRBD1
CSARDFTGAANQPQHF
TGCAGTGCTAGAGATTTCACAGGGGCCGCCAATCAGCCCCAGCATTTT
>TRBJ1-1|-|TRBV19|-
CASSTLGDTEAFF
TGTGCCAGTAGTACGTTGGGAGACACTGAAGCTTTCTTT
>TRBJ2-1|many|TRBV9|TRBD2
CASSVGGGTYNEQFF
TGTGCCAGCAGCGTAGGCGGGGGGACCTACAATGAGCAGTTCTTC
>TRBJ2-3|few|TRBV14|TRBD2
CASSTLAGGRTDTQYF
TGTGCCAGCAGCACCCTAGCGGGGGGACGCACAGATACGCAGTATTTT
>TRBJ2-5|few|TRBV4-2|-
CASSQDPQTETQYF
TGTGCCAGCAGCCAAGATCCCCAGACGGAGACCCAGTACTTC
>TRBJ2-3|-|TRBV20-1|TRBD2
CSASIAGGTDTQYF
TGCAGTGCAAGCATAGCGGGGGGAACAGATACGCAGTATTTT
>TRBJ2-6|-|TRBV4-1|-
CASSTASGSGANVLTF
TGCGCCAGCAGCACAGCGTCAGGGTCGGGGGCCAACGTCCTGACTTTC
>TRBJ2-1|-|TRBV11-2|-
CASSFRASTNNEQFF
TGTGCCAGCAGCTTTAGAGCGTCCACTAACAATGAGCAGTTCTTC
>TRBJ2-2|-|TRBV12-3/TRBV12-4|TRBD2
CASSLTSGGLVGELFF
TGTGCCAGCAGTTTGACTAGCGGGGGGTTGGTCGGGGAGCTGTTTTTT
>TRBJ2-3|few|TRBV2|-
CASSWGPYAGDTQYF
TGTGCCAGCAGTTGGGGCCCATACGCGGGGGATACGCAGTATTTT
>TRBJ2-5|-|TRBV7-6|-
CASSLSSLRQETQYF
TGTGCCAGCAGCCTTTCGTCTCTGCGCCAAGAGACCCAGTACTTC
>TRBJ1-2|many|TRBV12-3/TRBV12-4|-
CASSQDRNYGYTF
TGTGCCAGCAGCCAAGACCGTAACTATGGCTACACCTTC
>TRBJ2-7|-|TRBV12-3/TRBV12-4|-
CASSVGHAYEQYF
TGTGCCAGCAGTGTCGGTCACGCCTACGAGCAGTACTTC
>TRBJ2-7|-|TRBV9|TRBD2
CATNPSGGDNEQYF
TGTGCCACCAACCCGAGCGGGGGGGACAATGAGCAGTACTTC
>TRBJ1-1|-|TRBV20-1|-
CSTGGRTEAFF
TGCAGTACAGGTGGTCGCACTGAAGCTTTCTTT
>TRBJ2-6|few|TRBV4-2|-
CASSQESARTAGANVLTF
TGTGCCAGCAGCCAAGAGTCGGCGCGGACAGCTGGGGCCAACGTCCTGACTTTC
>TRBJ2-3|-|TRBV9|TRBD2
CASSGRLAGGRTDTQYF
TGTGCCAGCAGCGGTCGACTAGCGGGGGGCCGCACAGATACGCAGTATTTT
>TRBJ1-5|many|TRBV6-5|-
CASSALGGQPQHF
TGTGCCAGCAGTGCTCTCGGGGGGCAGCCCCAGCATTTT
>TRBJ2-7|few|TRBV3-1|-
CASSLGLHGNNEQYF
TGTGCCAGCAGCCTGGGACTCCACGGGAACAATGAGCAGTACTTC
>TRBJ1-2|-|TRBV20-1|TRBD1
CRAAGRDRRANYGYTF
TGCAGAGCCGCAGGTCGGGACAGGCGTGCTAACTATGGCTACACCTTC
>TRBJ2-3|-|TRBV7-2|TRBD1
CASSLATTGVTQYF
TGTGCCAGCAGCTTAGCGACGACAGGGGTTACGCAGTATTTT
>TRBJ2-2|-|TRBV6-2/TRBV6-3|-
CASSNPGGGHTGELFF
TGTGCCAGCAGTAACCCCGGTGGAGGACACACCGGGGAGCTGTTTTTT
>TRBJ2-3|-|TRBV7-2|TRBD1
CASSLYLTGGGTADAQYF
TGTGCCAGCAGCCTATACTTGACAGGGGGGGGGACGGCAGATGCGCAGTATTTT
>TRBJ1-2|few|TRBV7-9|-
CASSLATGPGEYGGYTF
TGTGCCAGCAGCTTAGCAACGGGCCCCGGGGAGTACGGTGGCTACACCTTC
>TRBJ2-3|-|TRBV3-1|-
CASSTGERTDTQYF
TGTGCCAGTAGTACGGGGGAGCGTACAGATACGCAGTATTTT
>TRBJ1-6|-|TRBV4-3|-
CASSQENSPVFSPLHF
TGCGCCAGCAGCCAAGAAAACAGCCCCGTCTTTTCACCCCTCCACTTT
>TRBJ2-7|-|TRBV10-3|TRBD1
CAIMGQGMSYNEQYF
TGTGCCATCATGGGACAGGGAATGTCCTACAATGAGCAGTACTTC
>TRBJ2-1|few|TRBV20-1|-
CSAPWGNEQFF
TGCAGTGCCCCCTGGGGGAATGAGCAGTTCTTC
>TRBJ2-4|-|TRBV20-1|TRBD1
CSARPKQGTMNIQYF
TGCAGTGCTCGCCCCAAACAGGGGACGATGAACATTCAGTACTTC
>TRBJ2-1|few|TRBV7-2|-
CASLPRGGINEQFF
TGTGCCAGCCTTCCGAGGGGGGGAATCAATGAGCAGTTCTTC
>TRBJ1-1|-|TRBV3-1|-
CASSQVRINKNTEAFF
TGTGCCAGCAGCCAAGTACGGATTAACAAGAACACTGAAGCTTTCTTT